This TCR beta chain was captured by sequencing in a study of blood T cell repertoires in COVID-19. Study in general: Donors in the United States, Italy and Spain gave samples during acute or convalescent COVID-19.

Within 2 weeks before study entry, exposed participants met a COVID-19 case. The repertoire was sequenced with immunoSEQ multiplex PCR; TCRdb's copy has only in-frame clones and lacks some. This table holds about 280,000 clones, around 93% found once. The CDR3 sequence is 15 residues long. Per germline, CDR1 SGHNT and CDR2 YENEEA. Unmatched junction bases numbered 5, after V lost 5 bases and J lost 4 bases. The specimen sequenced was PBMCs or T cells enriched from blood (not recorded which). The source is a man between 35 and 55 years old who had been exposed to COVID-19. The chain combines TRBV11-3 with TRBJ2-1; 10 bases align to TRBD1. CDR3 loop: CASSMTGGAYNEQFF. The CDR3 nucleotides are TGTGCCAGCAGCATGACAGGGGGCGCGTACAATGAGCAGTTCTTC.